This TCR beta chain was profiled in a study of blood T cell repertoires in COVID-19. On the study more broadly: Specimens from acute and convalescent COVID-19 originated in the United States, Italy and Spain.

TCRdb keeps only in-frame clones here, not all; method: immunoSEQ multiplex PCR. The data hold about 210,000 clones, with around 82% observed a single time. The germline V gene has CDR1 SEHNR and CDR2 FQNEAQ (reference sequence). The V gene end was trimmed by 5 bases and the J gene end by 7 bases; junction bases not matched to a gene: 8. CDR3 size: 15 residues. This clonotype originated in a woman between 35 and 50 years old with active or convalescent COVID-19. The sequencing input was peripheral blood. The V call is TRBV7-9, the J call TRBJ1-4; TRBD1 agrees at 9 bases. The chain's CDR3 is CASSLGQGLIEKLFF. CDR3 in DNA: TGTGCCAGCAGCCTGGGACAGGGCTTAATTGAAAAACTGTTTTTT.